Presented here are 5 T cell receptor beta chains from one specimen sequenced in a study of blood T cell repertoires in COVID-19. TCRdb's copy holds only in-frame clones and misses some; the assay was immunoSEQ multiplex PCR. The repertoire holds 100,000 to 150,000 clones, about 80% seen once, with 2% to 2.5% in the top ten. Sample: PBMCs or T cells enriched from blood (not recorded which). These receptors were taken from a middle-aged man with acute COVID-19.

The chain recombines TRBV11-2 with TRBJ2-5; D unclear. V was pared by 2 bases and J by 1 base, with 5 bases between. The CDR3 length is 13 residues. The germline gives CDR1 SGHAT, CDR2 FQNNGV. CDR3 in amino acids: CASSLPSQETQYF. The CDR3 region has the DNA TGTGCCAGCAGCTTACCTTCCCAAGAGACCCAGTACTTC. Combining the CDR3 with reference TRBV11-2 and TRBJ2-5 gives the whole variable domain EAGVAQSPRYKIIEKRQSVAFWCNPISGHATLYWYQQILGQGPKLLIQFQNNGVVDDSQLPKDRFSAERLKGVDSTLKIQPAKLEDSAVYLCASSLPSQETQYFGPGTRLLVL.

The rearrangement uses TRBV27 and TRBJ1-6; 8 positions match TRBD1. The CDR3 sequence is 15 residues long. The germline CDR1 and CDR2 sequences are MNHEY and SMNVEV (reference sequence). With 11 bases clipped from V and 0 bases from J, the junction kept 6 bases outside the gene matches. CDR3 sequence: CASRTGSSYNSPLHF. CDR3 DNA: TGTGCCTCCCGGACAGGGAGCTCCTATAATTCACCCCTCCACTTT.

The chain has TRBV7-2 and TRBJ1-2, with a possible D match to TRBD1 (5 bases). This CDR3 comprises 15 residues. CDR1 SGHTA and CDR2 FQGNSA come from the germline V gene. The V end was cut by 4 bases, the J end by 1 base, with 13 bases between. Here the CDR3 DNA reads TGTGCCAGCAGCTCCGCTGGGGGGTATAACTATGGCTACACCTTC. Protein product: CASSSAGGYNYGYTF.

The chain employs TRBV6-5 and TRBJ2-5, with 12 bases that match TRBD2. Germline V gene sequence: CDR1 MNHEY, CDR2 SVGAGI. The length of the CDR3 is 15 residues. V lost 2 bases to trimming and J lost 5 bases; unmatched junction nucleotides: 3. CDR3 coding DNA: TGTGCCAGCAGTTACACTAGCGGGAGGCGGGAGACCCAGTACTTC. As protein: CASSYTSGRRETQYF.

The chain recombines TRBV7-8 with TRBJ1-1; weak D call: TRBD1 (5 bases). Germline CDR1 and CDR2: SGHVS and FQNEAQ. V lost 1 base, J lost 8 bases, and 14 bases lay in between. There are 14 residues in the CDR3. CDR3 DNA: TGTGCCAGCAGCTTAGTCAATGGGGCACAAGAAGCTTTCTTT. This translates into CASSLVNGAQEAFF. The full variable domain, rest sourced from reference TRBV7-8 and TRBJ1-1, is GAGVSQSPRYKVAKRGQDVALRCDPISGHVSLFWYQQALGQGPEFLTYFQNEAQLDKSGLPSDRFFAERPEGSVSTLKIQRTQQEDSAVYLCASSLVNGAQEAFFGQGTRLTVV.